This paragraph reports one TCR beta chain. Its antigen is as yet unknown. Hyperthyroidism, newly diagnosed and lasting under 2 months, affected patients aged 18 to 65. Cells are PBMCs isolated from about 10 ml of fresh blood. This CDR3 is built from 10 residues. Trimming removed 10 bases at V and 7 bases at J, with 10 bases between. Germline CDR1 reads MDHEN; CDR2 reads SYDVKM. This entry comes from a study of T cells in Graves' hyperthyroidism and ophthalmopathy. General study points: Researchers report that a 13 V-J model separated ophthalmopathy from stable hyperthyroidism. Ophthalmopathy onset followed model prediction by a median about seven months.

Amplified TCR beta CDR3 regions came from RNA transcripts. The HTBI primer set drove a first-round RT-PCR of the TCR CDR3. TCRdb reprocessed the multiplex PCR reads via MiXCR and lists one record per CDR3 protein. The sample records around 700,000 distinct CDR3 sequences, over 15% being singletons. V usage is TRBV28 and J usage is TRBJ1-1; a weak D match, TRBD1 (5 bases). The source of this sequence is a woman aged 45-65 years with Graves' hyperthyroidism that later progressed to Graves' ophthalmopathy. The sequenced sample was blood. The CDR3, as DNA: TGTGCCACCGGGAGGGGTGAAGCTTTCTTT. This codes for CATGRGEAFF.